Sequencing of this TCR beta chain was carried out in a study of cytomegalovirus exposure and HLA in healthy donors. Study observations and caveats: In the 120 validation repertoires, just under 95% of cluster scores exceeded 0, per a later analysis. The classifier was said to identify cytomegalovirus status with high specificity and sensitivity. According to the study, some 160 TCR beta chains were cytomegalovirus-associated.

Points on this clone: Its antigen is unknown.

Sequencing used immunoSEQ multiplex PCR; TCRdb keeps in-frame clones, though not all of them. The sample lists some 130,000 clones, around four fifths occurring once. Trimming removed 1 base from V and 7 bases from J, with 13 bases in between. In germline, CDR1 is LGHNA, CDR2 YSLEER. The CDR3 loop spans 15 amino acids. The V gene is TRBV4-3, the J gene TRBJ2-2; TRBD1 might be the D (6 bases). This TCR was recovered from a man aged 30-40 years in good health and CMV-seropositive. The sample taken for sequencing was PBMCs. The CDR3 DNA sequence: TGCGCCAGCAGCCAAGTGGGGGCAGGGTTCGGGGAGCTGTTTTTT. Its translation is CASSQVGAGFGELFF.